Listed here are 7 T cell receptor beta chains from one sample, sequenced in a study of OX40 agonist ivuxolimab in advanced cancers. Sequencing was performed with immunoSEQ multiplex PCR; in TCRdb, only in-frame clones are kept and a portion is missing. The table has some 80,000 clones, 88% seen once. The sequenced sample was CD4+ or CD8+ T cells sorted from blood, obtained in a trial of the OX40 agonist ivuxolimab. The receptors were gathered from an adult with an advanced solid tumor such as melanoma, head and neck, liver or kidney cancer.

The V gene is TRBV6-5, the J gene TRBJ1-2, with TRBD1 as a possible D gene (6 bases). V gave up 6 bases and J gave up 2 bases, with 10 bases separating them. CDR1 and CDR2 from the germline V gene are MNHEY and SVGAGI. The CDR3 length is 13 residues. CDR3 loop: CASSLQGNYGYTF. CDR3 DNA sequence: TGTGCCAGCAGCCTACAGGGAAACTATGGCTACACCTTC.

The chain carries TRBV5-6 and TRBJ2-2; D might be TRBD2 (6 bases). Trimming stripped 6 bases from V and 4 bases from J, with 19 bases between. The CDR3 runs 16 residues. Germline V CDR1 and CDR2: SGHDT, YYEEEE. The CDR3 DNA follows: TGTGCCAGCATCCCAGGCGCCCTGGGGGGCACCGGGGAGCTGTTTTTT. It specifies CASIPGALGGTGELFF.

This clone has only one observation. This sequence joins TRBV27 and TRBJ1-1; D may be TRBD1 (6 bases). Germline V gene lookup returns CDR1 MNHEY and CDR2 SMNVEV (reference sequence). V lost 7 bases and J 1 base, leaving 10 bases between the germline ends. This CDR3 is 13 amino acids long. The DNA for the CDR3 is TGTGCCAGCATCTCCAGGGGGAACACTGAAGCTTTCTTT. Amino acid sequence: CASISRGNTEAFF.

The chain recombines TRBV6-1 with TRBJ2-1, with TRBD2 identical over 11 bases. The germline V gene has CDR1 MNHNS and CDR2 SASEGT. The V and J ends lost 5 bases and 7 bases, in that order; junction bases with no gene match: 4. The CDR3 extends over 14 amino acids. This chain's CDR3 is CASSLAGGFNEQFF. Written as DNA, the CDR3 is TGTGCCAGCAGTCTAGCGGGAGGATTTAATGAGCAGTTCTTC.

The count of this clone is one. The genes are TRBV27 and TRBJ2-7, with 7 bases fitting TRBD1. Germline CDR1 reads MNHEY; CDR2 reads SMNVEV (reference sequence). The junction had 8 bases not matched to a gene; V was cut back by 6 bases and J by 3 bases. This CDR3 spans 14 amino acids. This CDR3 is CASRGGQHIYEQYF. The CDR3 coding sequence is TGTGCCAGCAGAGGGGGACAGCACATCTACGAGCAGTACTTC.

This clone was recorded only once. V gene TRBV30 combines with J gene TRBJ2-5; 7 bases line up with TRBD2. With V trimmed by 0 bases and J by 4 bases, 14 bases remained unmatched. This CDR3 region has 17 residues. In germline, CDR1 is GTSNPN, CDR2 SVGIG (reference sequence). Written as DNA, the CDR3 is TGTGCCTGGAGTGTACCCTTTTTCGGCGGGAGAAGAGAGACCCAGTACTTC. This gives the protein CAWSVPFFGGRRETQYF.

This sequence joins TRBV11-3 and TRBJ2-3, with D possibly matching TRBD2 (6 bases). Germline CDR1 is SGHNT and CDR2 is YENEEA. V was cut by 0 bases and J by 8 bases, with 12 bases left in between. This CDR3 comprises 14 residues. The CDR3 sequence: CASSLDGTYGTQYF. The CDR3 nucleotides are TGTGCCAGCAGCTTAGATGGGACTTATGGTACGCAGTATTTT.